This T cell receptor beta chain emerged from a study of tumor-infiltrating lymphocytes in primary liver carcinoma. Across the whole study: Patients of both sexes were 30 to 69 years old. Study findings and constraints: Merely about 7.5-25% of top clones occurred in all five tumor regions.

Regarding this clonotype: The antigen remains unidentified. A much larger clone lies a single base off, so this may be a read error.

The tissue used was unsorted bulk material of roughly 17-32 mg. RNA and DNA were co-extracted from it with the AllPrep DNA/RNA mini kit. Patients in the cohort were treatment-naive and living with chronic HBV infection. Samples were taken from five separate regions of every tumor. The CDR3 is 15 amino acids. Production of TCR beta cDNA used 400 to 650 ng total RNA together with a constant-region primer. Library construction for TCR beta comprised three nested multiplex PCR rounds performed with slightly modified ARM-PCR. Primers for the first two PCR rounds were TRBV1-TRBV30 forward primers and a C-beta reverse primer (about 9 cycles per round). TCRdb ran MiXCR on the multiplex PCR reads and lists one entry per CDR3 protein. The sample yields 95,000 to 100,000 distinct CDR3 sequences, about 62% seen once.

The origin of this receptor is a woman aged 55-70 years with primary liver carcinoma and hepatitis B virus infection. The sample comprised liver tumor tissue from sampling region 2. Described subset: tumor region T2, inferior pole. The V call is TRBV12-2, the J call TRBJ2-7. TRBV12-2 is designated a pseudogene. For the CDR3, the DNA is TGTACAAGTCGCTTAGCGCCTAGCGGGAGCAGCGAGCAGTACTTC. As protein: CTSRLAPSGSSEQYF.